This T cell receptor (beta chain) came from a study of blood T cell repertoires in COVID-19. Study-wide background: Acute and convalescent COVID-19 samples came from the United States, Italy and Spain. T cells, B-cell-depleted T cells, or PBMCs provided the cDNA or gDNA that served as material.

In the authors' methods: For nucleated cells, counts were estimated from reference gene primer amplification. Only in-frame clones appear in the TCRdb table, and some are missing; sequencing was by immunoSEQ multiplex PCR. That table gives V, J and clone size, and the DNA gave D and trimming. Of roughly 73,000 clones in the sample, around four fifths were seen once. The sequence derives from a woman in her sixties with acute or convalescent COVID-19. The sequenced sample was peripheral blood.

CDR3 protein: CASSLAGSFGGYTF. The CDR3 DNA sequence: TGTGCCAGCAGCTTAGCGGGGTCTTTTGGAGGCTACACCTTC. The chain links TRBV5-8 to TRBJ1-2, with D uncertain. The V and J ends lost 2 bases and 8 bases respectively, with 16 bases between them. The CDR3 loop spans 14 amino acids. CDR1 and CDR2 (germline): SGHTS, YDEGEE.